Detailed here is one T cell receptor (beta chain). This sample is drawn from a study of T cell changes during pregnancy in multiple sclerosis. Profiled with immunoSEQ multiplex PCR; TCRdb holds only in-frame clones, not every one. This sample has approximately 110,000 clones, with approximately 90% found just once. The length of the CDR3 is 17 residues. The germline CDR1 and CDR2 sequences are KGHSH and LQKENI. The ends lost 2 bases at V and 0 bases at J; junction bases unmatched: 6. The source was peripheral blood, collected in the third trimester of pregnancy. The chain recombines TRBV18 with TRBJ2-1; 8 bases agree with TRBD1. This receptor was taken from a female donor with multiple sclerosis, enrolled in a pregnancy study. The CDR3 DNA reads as TGTGCCAGCTCACCAACGGACAGGGTTGCCTCCTACAATGAGCAGTTCTTC. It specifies CASSPTDRVASYNEQFF.